Shown below are 9 T cell receptor beta chains from a single sample sequenced in a study of blood T cell repertoires in COVID-19. Assay: immunoSEQ multiplex PCR; the TCRdb copy retains only in-frame clones and omits some. The sample lists tens of thousands of clones, 60% to 80% occurring once. Sequencing input: peripheral blood. Every receptor here comes from a woman aged 70-85 years with acute or convalescent COVID-19.

The V call is TRBV18, the J call TRBJ1-1; unclear D gene. CDR3 length: 14 amino acids. The V gene's germline CDR1 is KGHSH and CDR2 LQKENI. V lost 6 bases, J lost 3 bases, and 14 bases lay in between. The CDR3 loop reads CASSPSGEYTEAFF. CDR3 nucleotide sequence: TGTGCCAGCTCCCCATCGGGAGAGTACACTGAAGCTTTCTTT.

This clone was counted only a few times. The chain employs TRBV5-6 and TRBJ2-7, with D perhaps TRBD1 (6 bases). Trimming stripped 2 bases from V and 4 bases from J, with 16 bases between. The length of the CDR3 is 15 residues. Germline assignment: CDR1 SGHDT and CDR2 YYEEEE. Here the CDR3 DNA reads TGTGCCAGCAGCTTTACAGGGTTGGTACCATACGAGCAGTACTTC. Translated, it gives CASSFTGLVPYEQYF.

This sequence joins TRBV28 and TRBJ2-7; D is perhaps TRBD1 (5 bases). CDR1 is MDHEN, CDR2 SYDVKM, per germline. This CDR3 is built from 14 residues. V lost 5 bases and J lost 2, with 13 bases in between. CDR3 loop: CASSPPTVTYEQYF. In DNA form, the CDR3 reads TGTGCCAGCAGTCCCCCGACAGTTACCTACGAGCAGTACTTC.

This clone has just a few counts. The chain has TRBV4-2 and TRBJ1-5; no definite D call. This CDR3 contains 13 residues. V was pared by 4 bases and J by 5 bases, with 9 bases between. Germline CDR1 is LGHNA and CDR2 is YNFKEQ. The CDR3 protein is CASSPRPYQPQHF. The CDR3 DNA is TGTGCCAGCAGCCCGAGGCCTTATCAGCCCCAGCATTTT.

This clone was counted ten times or more. The rearrangement links TRBV4-3 to TRBJ1-4; possible D gene TRBD1, 5 bases. CDR3 length: 15 residues. V was cut by 4 bases and J by 5 bases, with 14 bases left in between. Germline CDR1 is LGHNA and CDR2 is YSLEER. CDR3 residues: CASSPKDIPNEKLFF. The CDR3, as DNA: TGCGCCAGCAGCCCCAAGGACATTCCCAATGAAAAACTGTTTTTT.

The rearrangement links TRBV19 to TRBJ1-2; TRBD1 matches at 9 bases. The CDR3 is 15 amino acids. Germline-derived CDR1 and CDR2 are LNHDA and SQIVND (reference sequence). The ends lost 6 bases at V and 5 bases at J; junction bases unmatched: 10. The CDR3 nucleotides read TGTGCCAGTAGCACCGGGACAGGGAGAATTTATGGCTACACCTTC. Translating it yields CASSTGTGRIYGYTF.

The chain uses TRBV5-5 and TRBJ1-1; D perhaps matches TRBD1 (6 bases). V gave up 5 bases and J gave up 5 bases, with 16 bases separating them. This CDR3 contains 14 residues. The germline V gene encodes CDR1 SGHKS and CDR2 YYEKEE (reference sequence). In nucleotides, the CDR3 is TGTGCCAGCAGACGTGGGGGCATTTTGACTGAAGCTTTCTTT. This codes for CASRRGGILTEAFF.

The chain has TRBV4-2 and TRBJ2-6, with D maybe TRBD1 (6 bases). Trimming stripped 3 bases from V and 2 bases from J, with 14 bases between. This CDR3 contains 17 residues. Looked up from germline, CDR1 is LGHNA and CDR2 is YNFKEQ. The CDR3 DNA reads as TGTGCCAGCAGCCAGAGAGCTACAGGGACTGGGGCCAACGTCCTGACTTTC. Protein sequence: CASSQRATGTGANVLTF.

J is TRBJ2-1 and V is TRBV7-9; 12 bases fit TRBD2. Trimming removed 4 bases from V and 9 bases from J; junction bases left unmatched: 10. The CDR3 extends over 16 amino acids. Germline V gene lookup returns CDR1 SEHNR and CDR2 FQNEAQ (reference sequence). The chain's CDR3 is CASSSNLRLAGVEQFF. The CDR3 DNA reads TGTGCCAGCAGCTCTAACCTAAGACTAGCGGGGGTTGAGCAGTTCTTC.